The subject of this entry is one TCR beta chain. These data originate in a study of cytomegalovirus exposure and HLA in healthy donors. In germline, CDR1 is LNHNV, CDR2 YYDKDF (reference sequence). The CDR3 loop spans 15 amino acids. The ends lost 4 bases at V and 8 bases at J; junction bases unmatched: 10. Amplification used 60 Vbeta primers and 13 Jbeta primers. This table comes from immunoSEQ multiplex PCR, and its TCRdb copy is limited to in-frame clones, with some not included. This listing includes roughly 57,000 clones. The chain has TRBV15 and TRBJ2-2, with 7 bases fitting TRBD2. The sequence was collected from a woman aged 30 to 39 in good health and CMV-seropositive. The sequenced material came from PBMCs. CDR3 region: CATSKGGLLIGELFF. CDR3 coding DNA: TGTGCCACCAGCAAGGGAGGGTTGTTGATTGGGGAGCTGTTTTTT.